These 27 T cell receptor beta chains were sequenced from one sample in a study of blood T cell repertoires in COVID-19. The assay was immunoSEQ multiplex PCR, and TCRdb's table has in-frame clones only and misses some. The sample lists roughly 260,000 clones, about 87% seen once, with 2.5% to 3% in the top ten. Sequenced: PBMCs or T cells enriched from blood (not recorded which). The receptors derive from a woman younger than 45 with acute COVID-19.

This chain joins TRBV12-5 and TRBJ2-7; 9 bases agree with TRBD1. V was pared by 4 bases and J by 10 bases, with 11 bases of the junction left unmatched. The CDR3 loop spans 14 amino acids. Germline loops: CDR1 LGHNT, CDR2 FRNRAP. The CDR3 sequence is CASGYAGTGNDQYF. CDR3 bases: TGTGCTAGTGGTTATGCCGGGACAGGGAATGACCAGTACTTC.

The CDR3: CSPNRRDSNQPQHF. Written as DNA, the CDR3 is TGCAGCCCTAACCGCAGGGATAGCAATCAGCCCCAGCATTTT. V and J are TRBV29-1 and TRBJ1-5; possible D gene TRBD1, 5 bases. With 8 bases removed from V and 0 bases from J, the gap between germline ends came to 14 bases. The CDR3 consists of 14 residues. CDR1 SQVTM and CDR2 ANQGSEA come from the germline V gene.

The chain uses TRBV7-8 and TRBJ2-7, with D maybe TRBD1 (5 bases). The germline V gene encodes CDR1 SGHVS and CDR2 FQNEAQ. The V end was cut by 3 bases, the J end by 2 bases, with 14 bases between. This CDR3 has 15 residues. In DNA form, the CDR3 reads TGTGCCAGCAGCTTTACCGCCAGGGAAGCCTACGAGCAGTACTTC. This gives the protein CASSFTAREAYEQYF. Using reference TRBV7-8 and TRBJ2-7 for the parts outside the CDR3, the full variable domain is GAGVSQSPRYKVAKRGQDVALRCDPISGHVSLFWYQQALGQGPEFLTYFQNEAQLDKSGLPSDRFFAERPEGSVSTLKIQRTQQEDSAVYLCASSFTAREAYEQYFGPGTRLTVT.

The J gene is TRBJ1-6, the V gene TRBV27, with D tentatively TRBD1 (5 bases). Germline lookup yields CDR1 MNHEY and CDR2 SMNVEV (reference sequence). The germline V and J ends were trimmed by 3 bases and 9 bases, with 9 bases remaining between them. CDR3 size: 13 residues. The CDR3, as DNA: TGTGCCAGCAGTTTGGGGGGTGGTTCACCCCTCCACTTT. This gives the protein CASSLGGGSPLHF.

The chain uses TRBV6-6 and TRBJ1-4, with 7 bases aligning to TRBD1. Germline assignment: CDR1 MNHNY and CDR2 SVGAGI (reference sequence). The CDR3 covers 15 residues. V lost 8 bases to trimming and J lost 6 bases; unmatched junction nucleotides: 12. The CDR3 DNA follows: TGTGCCAGCTCGAAGTCGTACAGGGGAGATGAAAAACTGTTTTTT. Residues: CASSKSYRGDEKLFF.

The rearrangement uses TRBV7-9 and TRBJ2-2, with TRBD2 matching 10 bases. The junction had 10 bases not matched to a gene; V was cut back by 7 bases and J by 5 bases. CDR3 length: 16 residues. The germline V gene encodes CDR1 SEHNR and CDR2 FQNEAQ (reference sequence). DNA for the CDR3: TGTGCCAGCATCCATTCCCTAGCGGGGGCAACCGGGGAGCTGTTTTTT. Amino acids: CASIHSLAGATGELFF. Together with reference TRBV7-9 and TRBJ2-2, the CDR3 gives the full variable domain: DTGVSQNPRHKITKRGQNVTFRCDPISEHNRLYWYRQTLGQGPEFLTYFQNEAQLEKSRLLSDRFSAERPKGSFSTLEIQRTEQGDSAMYLCASIHSLAGATGELFFGEGSRLTVL.

The CDR3 region has the DNA TGTGCCAGCAGCCAATCACACCCACAGGGGGCGCTTGGCTACACCTTC. Its protein is CASSQSHPQGALGYTF. The genes are TRBV16 and TRBJ1-2, with TRBD1 matching over 9 bases. Per germline, CDR1 KGHSY and CDR2 FQNENV. Germline trimming cut 0 bases from V and 7 bases from J; bases unmatched to any gene: 9. This CDR3 is 16 amino acids long.

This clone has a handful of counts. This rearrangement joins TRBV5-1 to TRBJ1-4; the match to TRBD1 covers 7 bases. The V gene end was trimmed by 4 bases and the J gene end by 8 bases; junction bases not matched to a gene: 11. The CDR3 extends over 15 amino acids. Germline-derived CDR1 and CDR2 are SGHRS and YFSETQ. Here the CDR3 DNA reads TGCGCCAGCAGCGCAACCGGGACAGTCAGCGAAAAACTGTTTTTT. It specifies CASSATGTVSEKLFF.

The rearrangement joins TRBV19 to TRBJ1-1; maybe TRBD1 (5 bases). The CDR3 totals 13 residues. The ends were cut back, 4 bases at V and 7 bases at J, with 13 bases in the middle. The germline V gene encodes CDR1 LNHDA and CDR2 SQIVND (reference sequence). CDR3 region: CASSTDSLREAFF. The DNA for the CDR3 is TGTGCCAGTAGTACCGACAGCCTCCGTGAAGCTTTCTTT.

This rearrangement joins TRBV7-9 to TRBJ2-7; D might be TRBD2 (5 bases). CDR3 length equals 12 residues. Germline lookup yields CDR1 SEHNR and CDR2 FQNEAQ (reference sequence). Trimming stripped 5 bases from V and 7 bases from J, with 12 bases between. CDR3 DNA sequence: TGTGCCAGCAGCAAGGGAGTCATTGAGCAGTACTTC. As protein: CASSKGVIEQYF.

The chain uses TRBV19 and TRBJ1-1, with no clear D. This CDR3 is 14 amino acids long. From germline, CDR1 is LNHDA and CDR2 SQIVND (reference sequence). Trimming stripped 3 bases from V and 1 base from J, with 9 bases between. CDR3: CASSIRHQNTEAFF. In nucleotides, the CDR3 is TGTGCCAGTAGTATTAGACACCAGAACACTGAAGCTTTCTTT.

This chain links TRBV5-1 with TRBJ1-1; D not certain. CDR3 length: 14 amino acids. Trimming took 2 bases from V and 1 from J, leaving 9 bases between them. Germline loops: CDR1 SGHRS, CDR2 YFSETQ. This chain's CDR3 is CASSFTVGNTEAFF. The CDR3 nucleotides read TGCGCCAGCAGCTTTACAGTGGGGAACACTGAAGCTTTCTTT.

CDR3 protein: CASSYGAGNEQYF. In DNA, the CDR3 is TGTGCCAGCAGTTACGGGGCAGGGAACGAGCAGTACTTC. This chain connects TRBV6-5 to TRBJ2-7; perhaps TRBD1 as D (5 bases). Between the trimmed V and J ends, which lost 2 bases and 5 bases, there was a span of 10 bases. This CDR3 is 13 amino acids long. Germline V gene data show CDR1 as MNHEY and CDR2 as SVGAGI.

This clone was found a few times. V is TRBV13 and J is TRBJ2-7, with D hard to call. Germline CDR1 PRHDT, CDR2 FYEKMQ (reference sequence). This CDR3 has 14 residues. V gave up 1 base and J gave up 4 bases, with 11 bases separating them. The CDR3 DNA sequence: TGTGCCAGCAGCTTAGAGAACTTTCGGTACGAGCAGTACTTC. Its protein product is CASSLENFRYEQYF.

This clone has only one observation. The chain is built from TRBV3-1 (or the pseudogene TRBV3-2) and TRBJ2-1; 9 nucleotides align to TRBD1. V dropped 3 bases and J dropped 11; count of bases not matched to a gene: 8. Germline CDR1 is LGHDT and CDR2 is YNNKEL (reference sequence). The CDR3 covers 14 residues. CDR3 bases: TGTGCCAGCAGCCAGCTCCGGGACAGGGAAAAGCAGTTCTTC. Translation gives CASSQLRDREKQFF.

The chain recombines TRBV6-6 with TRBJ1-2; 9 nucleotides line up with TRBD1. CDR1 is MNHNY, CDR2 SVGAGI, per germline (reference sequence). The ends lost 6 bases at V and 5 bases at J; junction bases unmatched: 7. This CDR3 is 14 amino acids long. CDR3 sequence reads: CASRPGQGPYGYTF. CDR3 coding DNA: TGTGCCAGCAGACCGGGACAGGGCCCTTATGGCTACACCTTC.

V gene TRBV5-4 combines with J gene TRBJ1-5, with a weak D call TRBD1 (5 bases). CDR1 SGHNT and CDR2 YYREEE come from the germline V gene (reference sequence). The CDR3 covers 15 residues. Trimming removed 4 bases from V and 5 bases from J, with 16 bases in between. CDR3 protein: CASSPGYGLDQPQHF. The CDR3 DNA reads TGTGCCAGCAGCCCAGGGTACGGGTTGGATCAGCCCCAGCATTTT.

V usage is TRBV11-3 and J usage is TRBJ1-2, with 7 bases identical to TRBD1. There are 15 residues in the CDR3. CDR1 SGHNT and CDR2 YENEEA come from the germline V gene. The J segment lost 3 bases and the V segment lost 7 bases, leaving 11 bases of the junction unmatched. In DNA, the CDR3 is TGTGCCAGCATCCGGAGTGAAGGGGGCGACTATGGCTACACCTTC. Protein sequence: CASIRSEGGDYGYTF.

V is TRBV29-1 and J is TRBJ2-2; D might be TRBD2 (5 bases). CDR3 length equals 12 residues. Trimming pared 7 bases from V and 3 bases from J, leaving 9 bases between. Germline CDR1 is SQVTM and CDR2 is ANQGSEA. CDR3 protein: CSAPRDTGELFF. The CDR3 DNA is TGCAGCGCCCCGCGGGACACCGGGGAGCTGTTTTTT.

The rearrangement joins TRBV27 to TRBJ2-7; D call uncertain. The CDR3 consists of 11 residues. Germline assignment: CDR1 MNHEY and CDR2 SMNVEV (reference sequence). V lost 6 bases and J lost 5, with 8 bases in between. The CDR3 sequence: CASRVGDEQYF. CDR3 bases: TGTGCCAGCAGAGTCGGAGACGAGCAGTACTTC.

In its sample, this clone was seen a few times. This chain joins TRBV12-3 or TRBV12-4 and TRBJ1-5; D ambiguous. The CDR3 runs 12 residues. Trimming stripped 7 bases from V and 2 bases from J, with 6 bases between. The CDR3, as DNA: TGTGCCAGCACCTTAGGCAATCAGCCCCAGCATTTT. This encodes CASTLGNQPQHF.

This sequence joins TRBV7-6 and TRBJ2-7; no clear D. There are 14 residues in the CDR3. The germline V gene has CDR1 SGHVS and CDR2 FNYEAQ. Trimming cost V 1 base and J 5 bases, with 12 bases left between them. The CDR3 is CASSLGPQSHEQYF. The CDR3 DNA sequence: TGTGCCAGCAGCTTAGGCCCACAGTCCCACGAGCAGTACTTC.

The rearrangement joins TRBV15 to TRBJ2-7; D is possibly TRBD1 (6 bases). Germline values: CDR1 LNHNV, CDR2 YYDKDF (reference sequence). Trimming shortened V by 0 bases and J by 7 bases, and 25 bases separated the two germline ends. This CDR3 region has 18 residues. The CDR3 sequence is CATSRDSDSQYFREEQYF. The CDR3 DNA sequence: TGTGCCACCAGCAGAGATTCGGACAGCCAGTACTTTAGGGAGGAGCAGTACTTC. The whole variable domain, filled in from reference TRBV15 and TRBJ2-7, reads DAMVIQNPRYQVTQFGKPVTLSCSQTLNHNVMYWYQQKSSQAPKLLFHYYDKDFNNEADTPDNFQSRRPNTSFCFLDIRSPGLGDTAMYLCATSRDSDSQYFREEQYFGPGTRLTVT.

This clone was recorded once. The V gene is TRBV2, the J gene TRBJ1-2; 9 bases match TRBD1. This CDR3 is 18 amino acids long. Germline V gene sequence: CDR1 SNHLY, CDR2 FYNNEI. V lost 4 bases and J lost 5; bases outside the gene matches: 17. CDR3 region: CASSVSLTGGGLGYGYTF. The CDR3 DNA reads TGTGCCAGCAGTGTGAGTTTGACAGGGGGTGGATTAGGATATGGCTACACCTTC.

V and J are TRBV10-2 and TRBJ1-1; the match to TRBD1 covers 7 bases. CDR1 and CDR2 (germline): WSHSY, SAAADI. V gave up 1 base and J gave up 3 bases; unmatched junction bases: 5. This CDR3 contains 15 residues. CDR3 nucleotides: TGCGCCAGCAGTGAGTACGGGACAGAGTACACTGAAGCTTTCTTT. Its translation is CASSEYGTEYTEAFF.

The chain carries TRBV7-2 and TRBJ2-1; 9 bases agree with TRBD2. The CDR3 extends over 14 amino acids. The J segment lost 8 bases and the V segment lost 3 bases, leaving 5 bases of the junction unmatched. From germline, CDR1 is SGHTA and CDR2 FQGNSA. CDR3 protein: CASSFRIAGDEQFF. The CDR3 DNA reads TGTGCCAGCAGCTTTCGTATAGCGGGGGATGAGCAGTTCTTC.

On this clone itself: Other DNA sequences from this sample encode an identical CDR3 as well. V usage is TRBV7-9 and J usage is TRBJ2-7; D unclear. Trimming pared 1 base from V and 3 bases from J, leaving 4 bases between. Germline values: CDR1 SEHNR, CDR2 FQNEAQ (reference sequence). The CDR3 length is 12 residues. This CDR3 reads CASSLDYYEQYF. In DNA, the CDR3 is TGTGCCAGCAGCTTAGACTACTACGAGCAGTACTTC.